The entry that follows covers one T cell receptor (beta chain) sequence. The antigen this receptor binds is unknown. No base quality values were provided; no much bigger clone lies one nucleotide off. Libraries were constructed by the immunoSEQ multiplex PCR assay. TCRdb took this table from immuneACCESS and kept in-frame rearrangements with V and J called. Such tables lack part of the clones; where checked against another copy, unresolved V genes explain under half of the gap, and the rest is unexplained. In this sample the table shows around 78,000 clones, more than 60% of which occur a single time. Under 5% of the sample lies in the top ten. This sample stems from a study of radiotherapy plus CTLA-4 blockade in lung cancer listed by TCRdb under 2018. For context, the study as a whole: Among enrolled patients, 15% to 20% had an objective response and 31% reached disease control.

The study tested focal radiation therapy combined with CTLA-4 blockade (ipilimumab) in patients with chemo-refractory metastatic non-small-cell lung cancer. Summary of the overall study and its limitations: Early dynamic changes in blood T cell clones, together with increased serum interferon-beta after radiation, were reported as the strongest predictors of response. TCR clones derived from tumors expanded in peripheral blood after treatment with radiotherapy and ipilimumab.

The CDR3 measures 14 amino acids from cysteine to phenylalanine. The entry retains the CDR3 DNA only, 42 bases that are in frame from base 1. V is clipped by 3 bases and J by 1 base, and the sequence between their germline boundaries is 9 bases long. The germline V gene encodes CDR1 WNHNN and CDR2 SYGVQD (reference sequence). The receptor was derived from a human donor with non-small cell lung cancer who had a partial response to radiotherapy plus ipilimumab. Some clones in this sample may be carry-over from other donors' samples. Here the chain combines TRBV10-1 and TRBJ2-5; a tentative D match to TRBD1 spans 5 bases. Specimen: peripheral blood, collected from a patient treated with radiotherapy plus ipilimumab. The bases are TGCGCCAGCAGTGAAGCAGGGCCCCAAGAGACCCAGTACTTC. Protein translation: CASSEAGPQETQYF.